Included here is one T cell receptor beta chain sequence, with context. Its cognate antigen is unknown. The data are from a study of shared clonotypes between healthy human individuals. Points from the study as a whole: Relative to their counterparts shared across all four donors, non-shared clonotypes exhibited diminished generation probabilities. Naive subsets typically showed greater estimated richness than memory subsets.

Assay used: immunoSEQ multiplex PCR; TCRdb lists only in-frame clones, some missing. The sample carries about 670,000 clones, about two thirds recorded once. Donors were healthy HIV-negative adults without recently reported acute infections or vaccinations. Looked up from germline, CDR1 is LNHDA and CDR2 is SQIVND (reference sequence). CDR3 length: 18 amino acids. Trimming removed 3 bases at V and 12 bases at J, with 32 bases between. The V and J genes are TRBV19 and TRBJ1-2; D is perhaps TRBD1 (6 bases). The specimen sequenced was memory CD4+ T cells sorted from blood. As to subset: CD45RA-negative fraction. This clonotype was sampled from a woman in her twenties or thirties in good health. In DNA form, the CDR3 reads TGTGCCAGTAGTATGACCCCCCCAGGGGCCTCTTTCATTCAGGGCGACACCTTC. It codes for CASSMTPPGASFIQGDTF. Full variable domain (missing parts from reference TRBV19 and TRBJ1-2): DGGITQSPKYLFRKEGQNVTLSCEQNLNHDAMYWYRQDPGQGLRLIYYSQIVNDFQKGDIAEGYSVSREKKESFPLTVTSAQKNPTAFYLCASSMTPPGASFIQGDTFGSGTRLTVV.